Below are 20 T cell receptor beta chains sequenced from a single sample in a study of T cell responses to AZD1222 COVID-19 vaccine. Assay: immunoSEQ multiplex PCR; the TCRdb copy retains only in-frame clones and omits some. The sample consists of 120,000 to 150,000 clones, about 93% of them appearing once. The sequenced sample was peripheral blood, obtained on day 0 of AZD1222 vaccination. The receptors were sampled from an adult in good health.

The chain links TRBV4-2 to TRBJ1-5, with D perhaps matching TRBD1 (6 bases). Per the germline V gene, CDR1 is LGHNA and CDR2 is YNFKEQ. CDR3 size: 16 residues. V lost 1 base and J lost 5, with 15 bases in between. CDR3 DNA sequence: TGTGCCAGCAGCCAAGGCACTGACAGGACCGATCAGCCCCAGCATTTT. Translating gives CASSQGTDRTDQPQHF.

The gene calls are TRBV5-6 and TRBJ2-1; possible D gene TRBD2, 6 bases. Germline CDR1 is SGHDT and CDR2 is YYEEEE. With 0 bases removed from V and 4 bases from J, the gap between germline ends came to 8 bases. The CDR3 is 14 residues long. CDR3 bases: TGTGCCAGCAGCTTGGGGACTATATACAATGAGCAGTTCTTC. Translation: CASSLGTIYNEQFF. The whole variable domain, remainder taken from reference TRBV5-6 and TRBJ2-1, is DAGVTQSPTHLIKTRGQQVTLRCSPKSGHDTVSWYQQALGQGPQFIFQYYEEEERQRGNFPDRFSGHQFPNYSSELNVNALLLGDSALYLCASSLGTIYNEQFFGPGTRLTVL.

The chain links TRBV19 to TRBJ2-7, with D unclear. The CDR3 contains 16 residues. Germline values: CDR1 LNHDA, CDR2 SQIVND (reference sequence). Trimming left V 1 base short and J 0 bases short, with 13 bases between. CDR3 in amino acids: CASSIAISPDSYEQYF. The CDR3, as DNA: TGTGCCAGTAGTATAGCGATCTCTCCGGACTCCTACGAGCAGTACTTC.

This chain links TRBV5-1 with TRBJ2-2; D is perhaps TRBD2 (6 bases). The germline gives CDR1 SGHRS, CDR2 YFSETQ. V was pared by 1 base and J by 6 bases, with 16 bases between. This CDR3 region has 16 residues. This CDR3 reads CASSLTWQGGAGELFF. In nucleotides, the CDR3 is TGCGCCAGCAGCTTGACCTGGCAGGGCGGGGCCGGGGAGCTGTTTTTT.

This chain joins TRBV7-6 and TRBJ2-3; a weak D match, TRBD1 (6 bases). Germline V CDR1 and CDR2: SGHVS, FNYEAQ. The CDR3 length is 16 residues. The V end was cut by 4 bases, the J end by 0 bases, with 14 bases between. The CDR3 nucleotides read TGTGCCAGCAGCTCCCTAGGGGACACTAGCACAGATACGCAGTATTTT. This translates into CASSSLGDTSTDTQYF.

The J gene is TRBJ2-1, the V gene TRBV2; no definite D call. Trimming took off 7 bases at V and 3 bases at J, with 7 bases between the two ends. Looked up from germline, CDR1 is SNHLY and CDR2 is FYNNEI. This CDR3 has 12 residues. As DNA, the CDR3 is TGTGCCAGCAAAAGGGACTACAATGAGCAGTTCTTC. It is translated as CASKRDYNEQFF.

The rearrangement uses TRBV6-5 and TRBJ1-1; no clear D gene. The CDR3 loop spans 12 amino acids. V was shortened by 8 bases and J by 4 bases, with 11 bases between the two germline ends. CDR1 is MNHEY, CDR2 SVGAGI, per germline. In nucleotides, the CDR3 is TGTGCCAGCTTGGGTACGTCCACTGAAGCTTTCTTT. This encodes CASLGTSTEAFF.

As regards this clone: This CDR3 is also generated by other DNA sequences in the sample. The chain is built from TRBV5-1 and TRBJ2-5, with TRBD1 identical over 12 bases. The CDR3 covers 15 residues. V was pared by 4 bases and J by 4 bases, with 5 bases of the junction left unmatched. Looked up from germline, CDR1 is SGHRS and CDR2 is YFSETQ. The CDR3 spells CASSPGQGARETQYF. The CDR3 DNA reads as TGCGCCAGCAGCCCGGGACAGGGGGCTAGAGAGACCCAGTACTTC. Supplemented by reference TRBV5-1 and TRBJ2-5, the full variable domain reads KAGVTQTPRYLIKTRGQQVTLSCSPISGHRSVSWYQQTPGQGLQFLFEYFSETQRNKGNFPGRFSGRQFSNSRSEMNVSTLELGDSALYLCASSPGQGARETQYFGPGTRLLVL.

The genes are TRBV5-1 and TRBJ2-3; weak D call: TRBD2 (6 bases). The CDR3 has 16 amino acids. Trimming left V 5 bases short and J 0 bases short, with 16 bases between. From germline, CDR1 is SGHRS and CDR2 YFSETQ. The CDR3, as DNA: TGCGCCAGCAGTCCCGGCGGGGCTAGGAGCACAGATACGCAGTATTTT. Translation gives CASSPGGARSTDTQYF.

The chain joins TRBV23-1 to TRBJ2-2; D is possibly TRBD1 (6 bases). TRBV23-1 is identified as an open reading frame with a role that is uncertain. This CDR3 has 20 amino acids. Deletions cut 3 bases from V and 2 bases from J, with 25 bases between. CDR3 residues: CASSQGLHRENHPNTGELFF. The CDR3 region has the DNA TGCGCCAGCAGTCAGGGGTTACACAGGGAAAACCACCCCAACACCGGGGAGCTGTTTTTT.

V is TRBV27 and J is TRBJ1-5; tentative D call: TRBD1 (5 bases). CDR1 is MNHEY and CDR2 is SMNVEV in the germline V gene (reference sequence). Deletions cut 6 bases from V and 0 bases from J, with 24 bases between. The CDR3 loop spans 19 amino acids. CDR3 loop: CASRQSGLFPSGSNQPQHF. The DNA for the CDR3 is TGTGCCAGCAGGCAATCGGGACTTTTCCCTTCGGGTAGCAATCAGCCCCAGCATTTT.

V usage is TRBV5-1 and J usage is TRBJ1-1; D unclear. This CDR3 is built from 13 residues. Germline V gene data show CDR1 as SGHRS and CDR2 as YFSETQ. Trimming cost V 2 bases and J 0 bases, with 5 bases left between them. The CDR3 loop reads CASSFDMNTEAFF. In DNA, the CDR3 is TGCGCCAGCAGCTTCGACATGAACACTGAAGCTTTCTTT.

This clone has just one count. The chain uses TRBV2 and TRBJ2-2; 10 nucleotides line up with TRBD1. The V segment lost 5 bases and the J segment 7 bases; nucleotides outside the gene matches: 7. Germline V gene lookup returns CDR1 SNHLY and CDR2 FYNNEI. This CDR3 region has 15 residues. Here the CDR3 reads CASSPGQGQVGELFF. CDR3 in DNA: TGTGCCAGCAGTCCGGGACAGGGGCAGGTCGGGGAGCTGTTTTTT.

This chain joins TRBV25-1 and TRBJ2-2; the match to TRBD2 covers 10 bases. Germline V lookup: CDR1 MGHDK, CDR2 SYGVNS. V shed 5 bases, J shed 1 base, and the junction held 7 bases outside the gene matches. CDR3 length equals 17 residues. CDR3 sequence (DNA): TGTGCCAGCAGTAAACCTAGCGGGGGCCTGAACACCGGGGAGCTGTTTTTT. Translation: CASSKPSGGLNTGELFF.

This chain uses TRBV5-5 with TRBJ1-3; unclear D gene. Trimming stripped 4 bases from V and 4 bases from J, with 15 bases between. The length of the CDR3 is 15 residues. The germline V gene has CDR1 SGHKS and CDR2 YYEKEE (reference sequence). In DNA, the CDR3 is TGTGCCAGCAGCCCAGGCGGCACACCCGGAAACACCATATATTTT. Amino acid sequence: CASSPGGTPGNTIYF.

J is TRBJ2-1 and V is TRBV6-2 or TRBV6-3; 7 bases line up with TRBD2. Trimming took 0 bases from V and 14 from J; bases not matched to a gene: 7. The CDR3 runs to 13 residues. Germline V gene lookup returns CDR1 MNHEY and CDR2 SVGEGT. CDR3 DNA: TGTGCCAGCAGTTACTCACCCGCTAGCGGTGAGTTCTTC. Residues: CASSYSPASGEFF.

CDR3 bases: TGTGCCAGCAGTTCGGGACAGGGCGGCTATCAGCCCCAGCATTTT. Its protein is CASSSGQGGYQPQHF. The chain has TRBV6-5 and TRBJ1-5; 9 nucleotides align to TRBD1. CDR3 length: 15 residues. Germline V gene data show CDR1 as MNHEY and CDR2 as SVGAGI. Unmatched junction bases numbered 6, after V lost 4 bases and J lost 5 bases.

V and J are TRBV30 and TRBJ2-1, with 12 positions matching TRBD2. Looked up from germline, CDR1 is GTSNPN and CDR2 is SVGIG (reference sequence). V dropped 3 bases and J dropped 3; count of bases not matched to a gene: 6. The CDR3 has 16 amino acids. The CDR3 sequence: CAWSGGLAGIYNEQFF. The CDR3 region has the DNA TGTGCCTGGAGCGGCGGACTAGCGGGAATCTACAATGAGCAGTTCTTC.

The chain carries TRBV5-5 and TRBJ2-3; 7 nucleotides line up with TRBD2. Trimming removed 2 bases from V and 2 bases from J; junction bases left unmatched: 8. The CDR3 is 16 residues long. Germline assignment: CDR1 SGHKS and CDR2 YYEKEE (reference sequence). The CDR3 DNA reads TGTGCCAGCAGCTTTTGGGGGGACTACCCCACAGATACGCAGTATTTT. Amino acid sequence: CASSFWGDYPTDTQYF. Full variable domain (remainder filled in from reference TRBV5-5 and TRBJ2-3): DAGVTQSPTHLIKTRGQQVTLRCSPISGHKSVSWYQQVLGQGPQFIFQYYEKEERGRGNFPDRFSARQFPNYSSELNVNALLLGDSALYLCASSFWGDYPTDTQYFGPGTRLTVL.

The CDR3 DNA reads as TGTGCCAGCAGCGTAGGACTGGGACCCGACCAAAAACTGTTTTTT. Protein sequence: CASSVGLGPDQKLFF. The chain has TRBV9 and TRBJ1-4; D perhaps matches TRBD1 (5 bases). Trimming took 0 bases from V and 9 from J, leaving 15 bases between them. CDR1 and CDR2 from the germline V gene are SGDLS and YYNGEE. The CDR3 is made up of 15 amino acids.